The next 5 T cell receptor beta chains were all read from a single sample in a study of blood T cells in healthy people across ages. It was with a sample-barcoded 5' primer and a J-beta primer mix that a second PCR of about 6 to 11 cycles was run. From the 5' RACE reads, TCRdb called clonotypes with MiXCR, one entry per CDR3 protein. Among 800,000 or so distinct CDR3 sequences, roughly 25% were seen once, and the ten largest hold more than 3%. The sample also formed part of further work on T cells of mothers and their children.

Sequencing used blood. These receptors originate from a boy aged 10-17 years in good health.

This clonotype appeared many times. The V and J genes are TRBV11-2 and TRBJ1-4; D is perhaps TRBD1 (5 bases). V was shortened by 5 bases and J by 2 bases, with 9 bases between the two germline ends. This CDR3 spans 14 amino acids. The V gene's germline CDR1 is SGHAT and CDR2 FQNNGV. CDR3 DNA sequence: TGTGCCAGCAGCCTGGGGCAGACTAATGAAAAACTGTTTTTT. Residues: CASSLGQTNEKLFF.

This clonotype was seen more than once but under ten times. The chain recombines TRBV12-3 or TRBV12-4 with TRBJ2-7; 12 bases agree with TRBD1. Judging by the DNA end, TRBJ2-1 fits better; the J call may be wrong. There are 18 residues in the CDR3. CDR3 sequence: CASSLYRDRGRLDNEQFF. CDR3 DNA: TGTGCCAGCAGTTTATACCGGGACAGGGGGCGCTTGGACAATGAGCAGTTCTTC.

This clonotype showed up just a few times. The J gene is TRBJ2-4, the V gene TRBV2; no clear D. Trimming left V 2 bases short and J 8 bases short, with 10 bases between. Germline CDR1 reads SNHLY; CDR2 reads FYNNEI. The CDR3 is made up of 13 amino acids. The CDR3 sequence: CASSEWRSDIQYF. The CDR3 region has the DNA TGTGCCAGCAGTGAATGGCGGTCGGACATTCAGTACTTC. Drawing the rest from reference TRBV2 and TRBJ2-4, the complete variable domain is EPEVTQTPSHQVTQMGQEVILRCVPISNHLYFYWYRQILGQKVEFLVSFYNNEISEKSEIFDDQFSVERPDGSNFTLKIRSTKLEDSAMYFCASSEWRSDIQYFGAGTRLSVL.

V gene TRBV20-1 combines with J gene TRBJ2-5, with a tentative D call TRBD1 (5 bases). V lost 5 bases and J 5 bases, leaving 18 bases between the germline ends. CDR1 is DFQATT and CDR2 is SNEGSKA in the germline V gene (reference sequence). CDR3 length equals 14 residues. In nucleotides, the CDR3 is TGCAGTGCTCCCCCTGTTGCAGGGCGGGAGACCCAGTACTTC. Encoded protein: CSAPPVAGRETQYF.

This clonotype has just a few counts. The rearrangement links TRBV7-9 to TRBJ1-2; D gene uncertain. CDR1 is SEHNR and CDR2 is FQNEAQ in the germline V gene (reference sequence). Between the trimmed V and J ends, which lost 2 bases and 1 base, there was a span of 2 bases. CDR3 length: 12 amino acids. The CDR3: CASSLINYGYTF. CDR3 DNA: TGTGCCAGCAGCTTAATTAACTATGGCTACACCTTC. The variable domain in full, completed from reference TRBV7-9 and TRBJ1-2, reads DTGVSQNPRHKITKRGQNVTFRCDPISEHNRLYWYRQTLGQGPEFLTYFQNEAQLEKSRLLSDRFSAERPKGSFSTLEIQRTEQGDSAMYLCASSLINYGYTFGSGTRLTVV.